A single sample gave rise to the 22 T cell receptor beta chains below, sequenced in a study of human T cells and chemical hapten exposure. TCRdb passed the RACE reads through MiXCR, listing each CDR3 protein once. The profile shows around 300,000 distinct CDR3 sequences, approximately 7.5% of them singletons. Time point described: pre-sensitization, week 0. Treatment of the sample: therapeutic diphenylcyclopropenone sensitization with weekly scalp DPC. The sample in question was whole blood, obtained in connection with sensitization to the hapten diphenylcyclopropenone (DPC). The receptor source for this set is a young man with alopecia areata. Some clones in this sample may be carry-over from other donors' samples.

The J gene is TRBJ1-5, the V gene TRBV7-9, with D uncertain. Trimming removed 5 bases at V and 2 bases at J, with 16 bases between. Germline CDR1 and CDR2: SEHNR and FQNEAQ (reference sequence). This CDR3 region has 16 residues. The CDR3 spells CASSPPQGFGNQPQHF. CDR3 in DNA: TGTGCCAGCAGCCCTCCCCAAGGGTTTGGCAATCAGCCCCAGCATTTT.

This clonotype appeared a few times. The chain is built from TRBV6-2 or TRBV6-3 and TRBJ2-1, with TRBD2 as a possible D gene (6 bases). With 6 bases removed from V and 2 bases from J, the gap between germline ends came to 17 bases. Looked up from germline, CDR1 is MNHEY and CDR2 is SVGEGT. The CDR3 runs 16 residues. CDR3 bases: TGTGCCAGCAGCCCATCCCCCGGCGGGGCCTACAATGAGCAGTTCTTC. As protein: CASSPSPGGAYNEQFF.

This clonotype has a count of ten or more. The chain carries TRBV6-2 or TRBV6-3 and TRBJ1-5, with 7 bases identical to TRBD1. Germline trimming cut 5 bases from V and 0 bases from J; bases unmatched to any gene: 7. The CDR3 is 16 amino acids. Germline values: CDR1 MNHEY, CDR2 SVGEGT. CDR3 coding DNA: TGTGCCAGCAGTACCGGACAGGTCTTTAGCAATCAGCCCCAGCATTTT. Protein sequence: CASSTGQVFSNQPQHF.

In this sample, this clonotype turned up a few times. This rearrangement joins TRBV29-1 to TRBJ2-5; D tentatively fits TRBD1 or TRBD2 (6 bases each). The V gene's germline CDR1 is SQVTM and CDR2 ANQGSEA. CDR3 size: 15 residues. Between the trimmed V and J ends, which lost 5 bases and 0 bases, there was a span of 16 bases. CDR3 amino acids: CSVTSWRGDQETQYF. DNA of the CDR3: TGCAGCGTTACCTCCTGGAGGGGGGACCAAGAGACCCAGTACTTC.

The genes are TRBV7-3 and TRBJ1-1, with D unclear. This CDR3 has 14 residues. V was trimmed by 5 bases and J by 4 bases, leaving 14 bases between them. The germline gives CDR1 SGHTA, CDR2 FQGTGA. CDR3 in amino acids: CASSPSGALTEAFF. The CDR3 region has the DNA TGTGCCAGCAGCCCCAGTGGAGCCCTCACTGAAGCTTTCTTT.

This clonotype was counted a few times. The genes are TRBV12-3 or TRBV12-4 and TRBJ1-6; a weak D match, TRBD1 (6 bases). The CDR3 spans 15 residues. Trimming shortened V by 6 bases and J by 10 bases, and 19 bases separated the two germline ends. CDR3 amino acids: CASSFRRQVNSPLHF. Written as DNA, the CDR3 is TGTGCCAGCAGCTTTCGTAGACAGGTTAACTCACCCCTCCACTTT.

This clonotype was counted at least ten times. The chain couples TRBV28 to TRBJ1-4; D uncertain. The CDR3 length is 11 residues. The germline gives CDR1 MDHEN, CDR2 SYDVKM. Trimming took off 5 bases at V and 7 bases at J, with 5 bases between the two ends. DNA of the CDR3: TGTGCCAGCAGTCTGACTGAAAAACTGTTTTTT. Protein sequence: CASSLTEKLFF.

The sample holds a few counts of this clonotype. The rearrangement joins TRBV7-9 to TRBJ1-6; no clear D gene. The CDR3 spans 16 residues. CDR1 SEHNR and CDR2 FQNEAQ come from the germline V gene (reference sequence). V was clipped by 2 bases and J by 7 bases, with 15 bases between them. The CDR3 DNA sequence: TGTGCCAGCAGCTTATTGATCTTGCCAGGCAATTCACCCCTCCACTTT. As protein: CASSLLILPGNSPLHF.

The table lists this clonotype with many counts. The chain combines TRBV2 with TRBJ1-5; TRBD1 is a possible D gene (6 bases). The germline gives CDR1 SNHLY, CDR2 FYNNEI. V lost 7 bases, J lost 4 bases, and 11 bases lay in between. The CDR3 extends over 13 amino acids. CDR3 DNA sequence: TGTGCCAGCAACACAGGGACGAATCAGCCCCAGCATTTT. Translated, it gives CASNTGTNQPQHF.

This clonotype was picked up many times. The rearrangement links TRBV7-9 to TRBJ2-1, with D perhaps being TRBD1 or TRBD2 (6 bases each). The CDR3 length is 15 residues. Germline assignment: CDR1 SEHNR and CDR2 FQNEAQ (reference sequence). The V end lost 5 bases, the J end lost 4 bases, and 15 bases lay between the germline ends. CDR3: CASSPPGGGYNEQFF. The CDR3 coding sequence is TGTGCCAGCAGCCCCCCCGGGGGCGGGTACAATGAGCAGTTCTTC.

In its sample, this clonotype was seen a few times. This sequence joins TRBV6-5 and TRBJ1-6; 10 positions agree with TRBD1. With V trimmed by 5 bases and J by 11 bases, 9 bases remained unmatched. This CDR3 region has 15 residues. Germline V gene lookup returns CDR1 MNHEY and CDR2 SVGAGI. The CDR3: CASSGLTGGKPPLHF. CDR3 bases: TGTGCCAGCAGTGGACTGACAGGGGGCAAACCACCCCTCCACTTT.

This clonotype was seen more than once but under ten times. This chain links TRBV14 with TRBJ1-2, with D unresolved. This CDR3 spans 13 amino acids. V lost 4 bases and J lost 7, with 13 bases in between. Germline-derived CDR1 and CDR2 are SGHDN and FVKESK. CDR3 sequence reads: CASSPGRWSGYTF. The CDR3 DNA sequence: TGTGCCAGCAGCCCGGGCCGGTGGAGTGGCTACACCTTC.

A few counts support this clonotype. This chain joins TRBV6-5 and TRBJ2-5; possible D gene TRBD2, 6 bases. Germline assignment: CDR1 MNHEY and CDR2 SVGAGI. The CDR3 consists of 14 residues. Between the trimmed V and J ends, which lost 1 base and 2 bases, there was a span of 8 bases. CDR3 DNA: TGTGCCAGCAGTTACTTAGCGGAACAAGAGACCCAGTACTTC. This translates into CASSYLAEQETQYF.

This clonotype has just a few counts. This chain links TRBV29-1 with TRBJ2-6, with D unresolved. With 6 bases removed from V and 3 bases from J, the gap between germline ends came to 6 bases. The CDR3 totals 12 residues. Germline V gene lookup returns CDR1 SQVTM and CDR2 ANQGSEA. CDR3 in amino acids: CSVRSGANVLTF. CDR3 in DNA: TGCAGCGTAAGAAGTGGGGCCAACGTCCTGACTTTC.

This clonotype was counted only a few times. The chain employs TRBV5-5 and TRBJ1-1; TRBD1 matches 7 bases. V lost 1 base and J lost 5; bases outside the gene matches: 5. Germline CDR1 SGHKS, CDR2 YYEKEE (reference sequence). This CDR3 contains 14 residues. The CDR3 region is CASSLWDSGTEAFF. The DNA for the CDR3 is TGTGCCAGCAGCTTGTGGGACAGTGGGACTGAAGCTTTCTTT.

The CDR3 protein is CATSDWEGGTDTQYF. The DNA of the CDR3 is TGTGCCACCAGTGATTGGGAAGGGGGCACAGATACGCAGTATTTT. The gene calls are TRBV24-1 and TRBJ2-3, with D maybe TRBD1 (5 bases). Trimming stripped 2 bases from V and 1 base from J, with 9 bases between. The germline V gene encodes CDR1 KGHDR and CDR2 SFDVKD. This CDR3 region has 15 residues.

In regard to this clonotype: It may be a read error: a sequence one base away is much more abundant. The chain has TRBV12-3 or TRBV12-4 and TRBJ2-3; 7 nucleotides align to TRBD1. There are 15 residues in the CDR3. CDR3 coding DNA: TGTGCCAGCAGAGACAGGGTAGGAAGTTCTGATACGCATTATTTT. Translating it yields CASRDRVGSSDTHYF.

Ten or more counts support this clonotype. This chain connects TRBV7-8 to TRBJ2-1; possible D gene TRBD1, 5 bases. V dropped 0 bases and J dropped 2 bases, with 17 bases sitting between them. The germline V gene has CDR1 SGHVS and CDR2 FQNEAQ. The CDR3 has 18 residues. Here the CDR3 DNA reads TGTGCCAGCAGCTTAGCCAGACAGATAACCCCCACCTACAATGAGCAGTTCTTC. Its translation is CASSLARQITPTYNEQFF.

On this clonotype itself: A read error may account for a junction end that differs from germline. This chain uses TRBV28 with TRBJ1-1; possible D gene TRBD1, 5 bases. Per the germline V gene, CDR1 is MDHEN and CDR2 is SYDVKM. The CDR3 is 17 residues long. The CDR3: CVSKRGDFHYWVTEAFF. The CDR3 DNA follows: TGTGTCAGCAAAAGAGGGGACTTCCACTATTGGGTCACTGAAGCTTTCTTT.

The chain links TRBV6-2 or TRBV6-3 to TRBJ1-4; D not resolved. Germline-derived CDR1 and CDR2 are MNHEY and SVGEGT. V was clipped by 8 bases and J by 7 bases, with 17 bases between them. CDR3 length: 14 amino acids. The chain's CDR3 is CASQYGSWSEKLFF. The CDR3 nucleotides read TGTGCCAGCCAGTACGGGTCGTGGAGTGAAAAACTGTTTTTT.

The chain uses TRBV6-5 and TRBJ1-4; D may be TRBD1 (6 bases). Trimming shortened V by 2 bases and J by 5 bases, and 12 bases separated the two germline ends. The germline CDR1 and CDR2 sequences are MNHEY and SVGAGI. The CDR3 runs to 15 residues. This CDR3 reads CASSYGGGQNEKLFF. The DNA for the CDR3 is TGTGCCAGCAGTTACGGAGGGGGGCAAAATGAAAAACTGTTTTTT.

J is TRBJ1-2 and V is TRBV2; 8 nucleotides agree with TRBD1. In germline, CDR1 is SNHLY, CDR2 FYNNEI. The V segment lost 1 base and the J segment 4 bases; nucleotides outside the gene matches: 5. The CDR3 is 15 amino acids. CDR3 sequence: CASSEGTGSFYGYTF. In DNA form, the CDR3 reads TGTGCCAGCAGTGAAGGGACAGGGAGTTTCTATGGCTACACCTTC.